This T cell receptor beta chain derives from a study of shared clonotypes between healthy human individuals. The CDR3 is made up of 16 amino acids. Germline CDR1 is SGHKS and CDR2 is YYEKEE (reference sequence). V lost 1 base and J lost 0; bases outside the gene matches: 3. Findings of the study overall: Exclusively blood specimens were collected; tissue repertoires likely differ.

From CD4+ cells came CD45RA+ naive and CD45RA-negative memory subsets. As for this clone: Its antigen is as yet unknown.

The assay was immunoSEQ multiplex PCR, and TCRdb's table has in-frame clones only and misses some. This table has some 350,000 clones, approximately 74% appearing once. Sequenced material: memory CD4+ T cells sorted from blood. Subset here: CD45RA-negative fraction. The genes are TRBV5-5 and TRBJ2-3; 9 bases match TRBD2. This receptor was obtained from a man aged 25-45 years in good health. Here the CDR3 reads CASSLRAGGSTDTQYF. The CDR3 DNA is TGTGCCAGCAGCTTGAGGGCGGGAGGGAGCACAGATACGCAGTATTTT.